The 4 T cell receptor beta chains in this list originate from one sample, sequenced in a study of blood T cell repertoires in COVID-19. The assay was immunoSEQ multiplex PCR, and TCRdb's table has in-frame clones only and misses some. The profile covers fewer than 400,000 clones, with around 87% appearing a single time and 10% taken by the ten largest. The sequencing input was PBMCs or T cells enriched from blood (not recorded which). The receptor source for this set is a woman aged 45 to 65 who had recovered from COVID-19.

The J gene is TRBJ1-2, the V gene TRBV10-3, with D hard to call. CDR1 and CDR2 from the germline V gene are ENHRY and SYGVKD. The CDR3 has 13 amino acids. Trimming shortened V by 6 bases and J by 8 bases, and 16 bases separated the two germline ends. The CDR3 DNA sequence: TGTGCCATCAGCACGAGTCTGGGCCGGGGCTACACCTTC. Translating gives CAISTSLGRGYTF.

The CDR3 sequence is CASSLEVQGVYGYTF. In nucleotides, the CDR3 is TGCGCCAGCAGCTTGGAAGTACAGGGCGTCTATGGCTACACCTTC. The chain combines TRBV5-1 with TRBJ1-2, with D perhaps TRBD1 (6 bases). The germline V gene encodes CDR1 SGHRS and CDR2 YFSETQ. The CDR3 is 15 residues long. V lost 0 bases and J 4 bases, leaving 13 bases between the germline ends.

The chain recombines TRBV27 with TRBJ1-1; weak D call: TRBD1 (6 bases). CDR1 and CDR2 (germline): MNHEY, SMNVEV (reference sequence). This CDR3 has 14 amino acids. Trimming removed 3 bases from V and 4 bases from J, with 12 bases in between. CDR3 protein: CASSFTGLGTEAFF. The CDR3 nucleotides are TGTGCCAGCAGTTTTACAGGGTTGGGCACTGAAGCTTTCTTT.

This chain links TRBV5-1 with TRBJ2-1; TRBD2 is a possible D gene (7 bases). The germline CDR1 and CDR2 sequences are SGHRS and YFSETQ. The V gene lost 5 bases and the J gene lost 10 bases, with 19 bases spanning the gap. The length of the CDR3 is 14 residues. The DNA for the CDR3 is TGCGCCAGCAGGGGGGGGACACATCAGGAGGAGCAGTTCTTC. It yields the protein CASRGGTHQEEQFF.